This TCR beta chain was identified in a study of cytomegalovirus exposure and HLA in healthy donors. Study context: A subsequent analysis reported that the 95 to 150 validation repertoires were produced on the same platform that had also been used for the roughly 670 first-cohort repertoires. Overall study findings and caveats: Specificity for CMV antigens was confirmed in vitro for a few of the CMV-associated chains.

CDR1 SGHKS and CDR2 YYEKEE come from the germline V gene (reference sequence). CDR3 size: 12 residues. The V gene lost 2 bases and the J gene lost 5 bases, with 7 bases spanning the gap. Only in-frame clones appear in the TCRdb table, and some are missing; sequencing was by immunoSEQ multiplex PCR. Of tens of thousands of clones listed, around 89% are singletons. As regards this clone: Antigen: not known.

Sequenced material: PBMCs. This sequence was found in a woman aged 18-29 years in good health and CMV-seronegative. This chain connects TRBV5-5 to TRBJ2-5; D possibly corresponds to TRBD1 (6 bases). CDR3 sequence (DNA): TGTGCCAGCAGCTTCGACAGGGAGACCCAGTACTTC. Its translation: CASSFDRETQYF.